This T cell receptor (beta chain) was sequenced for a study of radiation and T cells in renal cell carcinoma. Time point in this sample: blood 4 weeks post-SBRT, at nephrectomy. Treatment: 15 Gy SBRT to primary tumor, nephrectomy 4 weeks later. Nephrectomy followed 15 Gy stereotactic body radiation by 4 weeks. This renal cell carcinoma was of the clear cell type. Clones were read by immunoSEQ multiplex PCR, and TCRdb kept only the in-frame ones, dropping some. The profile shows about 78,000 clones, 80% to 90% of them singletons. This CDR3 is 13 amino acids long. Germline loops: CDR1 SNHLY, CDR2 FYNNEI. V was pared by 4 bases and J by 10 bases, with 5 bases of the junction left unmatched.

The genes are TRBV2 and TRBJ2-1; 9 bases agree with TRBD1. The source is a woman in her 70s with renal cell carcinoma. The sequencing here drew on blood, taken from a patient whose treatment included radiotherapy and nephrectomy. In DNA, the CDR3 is TGTGCCAGCAGTGGGGACAGGGCTCGGGAGCAGTTCTTC. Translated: CASSGDRAREQFF. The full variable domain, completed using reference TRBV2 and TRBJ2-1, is EPEVTQTPSHQVTQMGQEVILRCVPISNHLYFYWYRQILGQKVEFLVSFYNNEISEKSEIFDDQFSVERPDGSNFTLKIRSTKLEDSAMYFCASSGDRAREQFFGPGTRLTVL.